One T cell receptor beta chain is described in this entry. The PCR had 60 Vbeta and 13 Jbeta primers. Generated by immunoSEQ multiplex PCR, the TCRdb table keeps only in-frame clones and is missing some. This sample yields roughly 130,000 clones, of which approximately 70% are seen a single time; approximately 1.5% belongs to the top ten. The CDR3 covers 14 residues. Germline V gives CDR1 ENHRY, CDR2 SYGVKD. This sample is part of a study of cytomegalovirus exposure and HLA in healthy donors. V usage is TRBV10-3 and J usage is TRBJ2-5; a weak D match, TRBD2 (5 bases). The DNA end is more similar to TRBJ2-7, so the J call may be wrong. This clonotype originated in a man between 18 and 29 years old in good health and CMV-seronegative. The sequenced sample consisted of PBMCs. CDR3 sequence: CAISVRGDSNEQYF. In nucleotides, the CDR3 is TGTGCCATCAGTGTACGGGGAGATTCTAACGAGCAGTACTTC.